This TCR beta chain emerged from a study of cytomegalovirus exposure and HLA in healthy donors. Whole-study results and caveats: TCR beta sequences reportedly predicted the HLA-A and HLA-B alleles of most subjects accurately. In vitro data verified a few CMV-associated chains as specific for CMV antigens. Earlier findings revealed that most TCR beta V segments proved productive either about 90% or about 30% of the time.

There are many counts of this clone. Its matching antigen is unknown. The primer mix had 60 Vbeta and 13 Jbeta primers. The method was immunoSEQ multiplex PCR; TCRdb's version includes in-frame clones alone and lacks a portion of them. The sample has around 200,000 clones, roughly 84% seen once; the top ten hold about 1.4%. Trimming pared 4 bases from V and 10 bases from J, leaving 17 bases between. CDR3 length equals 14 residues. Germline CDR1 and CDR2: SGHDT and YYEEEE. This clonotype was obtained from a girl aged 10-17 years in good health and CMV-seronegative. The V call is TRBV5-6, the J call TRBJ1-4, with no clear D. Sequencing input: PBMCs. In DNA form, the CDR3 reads TGTGCCAGCAGCGGAACAGCTCTCGACGGAAAACTGTTTTTT. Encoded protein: CASSGTALDGKLFF.